The 30 T cell receptor beta chains below were found in one sample sequenced in a study of lymphopenia after photon versus proton radiotherapy (dated by TCRdb to between 2017 and 2020). Libraries were prepared through the immunoSEQ multiplex PCR assay. As stored in TCRdb, this immuneACCESS dataset retains in-frame rearrangements with V and J assigned. A fraction of the clones does not appear; measured against another copy, unresolved V genes explain less than half of the discrepancy, and the remainder lacks a known reason. This sample lists 25,000 to 35,000 clones; roughly 87% were detected once. The ten largest account for 5% to 8.5% of the sample. This material consisted of peripheral blood, taken from a patient treated with proton-based radiotherapy. These receptor sequences come from a woman in her 70s with pancreatic cancer. Some clones in this sample may be carry-over from other donors' samples.

The sample holds one count of this clone. The rearrangement uses TRBV9 and TRBJ2-2, with D perhaps assigned TRBD1 or TRBD2 (5 bases each). The CDR3 extends over 15 amino acids. V was clipped by 0 bases and J by 4 bases, with 10 bases between them. Germline values: CDR1 SGDLS, CDR2 YYNGEE. The CDR3 is CASSVAPGTTGELFF. DNA for the CDR3: TGTGCCAGCAGCGTAGCTCCAGGGACCACCGGGGAGCTGTTTTTT.

The V call is TRBV30, the J call TRBJ2-3, with D tentatively TRBD1 (5 bases). CDR1 GTSNPN and CDR2 SVGIG come from the germline V gene (reference sequence). The CDR3 extends over 14 amino acids. The V end was cut by 2 bases, the J end by 8 bases, with 17 bases between. The CDR3 bases are TGTGCCTGGAGTTTACAGGCGTTGGATGGTACGCAGTATTTT. It encodes CAWSLQALDGTQYF.

This clone has just one count. The chain carries TRBV7-8 and TRBJ2-1; D gene ambiguous. Germline loops: CDR1 SGHVS, CDR2 FQNEAQ. CDR3 length equals 15 residues. V was clipped by 2 bases and J by 0 bases, with 8 bases between them. The CDR3 DNA reads as TGTGCCAGCAGCTTAAGGGCGAGCTCCTACAATGAGCAGTTCTTC. Translated, it gives CASSLRASSYNEQFF.

This chain joins TRBV6-5 and TRBJ2-5; tentatively, D is TRBD1 (6 bases). The CDR3 spans 13 residues. Germline V gene sequence: CDR1 MNHEY, CDR2 SVGAGI. Trimming cost V 8 bases and J 2 bases, with 12 bases left between them. The CDR3 coding sequence is TGTGCCAGCGCCCGGGACACACAAGAGACCCAGTACTTC. This sequence encodes CASARDTQETQYF.

The V call is TRBV19, the J call TRBJ1-1, with TRBD1 matching 7 bases. The CDR3 has 21 residues. Losses at the gene ends were 9 bases for V and 0 bases for J; bases not matched to a gene: 28. Germline CDR1 and CDR2: LNHDA and SQIVND (reference sequence). The CDR3 sequence is CASGRQSVVTGSTQMNTEAFF. The CDR3 bases are TGTGCCAGCGGCCGCCAGTCGGTGGTGACAGGGTCAACTCAAATGAACACTGAAGCTTTCTTT.

The CDR3 protein is CSVVGSQETQYF. CDR3 nucleotide sequence: TGCAGCGTTGTGGGCAGCCAAGAGACCCAGTACTTC. The rearrangement joins TRBV29-1 to TRBJ2-5; D is undetermined. Germline CDR1 and CDR2: SQVTM and ANQGSEA. The CDR3 is made up of 12 amino acids. V lost 4 bases to trimming and J lost 1 base, with 7 bases between them. The full variable domain, with the rest looked up from reference TRBV29-1 and TRBJ2-5, is SAVISQKPSRDICQRGTSLTIQCQVDSQVTMMFWYRQQPGQSLTLIATANQGSEATYESGFVIDKFPISRPNLTFSTLTVSNMSPEDSSIYLCSVVGSQETQYFGPGTRLLVL.

This rearrangement joins TRBV2 to TRBJ1-5, with 7 bases aligning to TRBD1. Germline CDR1 and CDR2: SNHLY and FYNNEI. Germline trimming cut 5 bases from V and 2 bases from J; bases unmatched to any gene: 9. The length of the CDR3 is 16 residues. CDR3 residues: CASSHWTGGGNQPQHF. CDR3 sequence (DNA): TGTGCCAGCAGTCATTGGACAGGAGGGGGCAATCAGCCCCAGCATTTT.

The chain is built from TRBV7-5 and TRBJ2-7; the tabulated D call, TRBD2, remains unverified against the DNA. TRBV7-5 is assigned pseudogene status. CDR3 length equals 13 residues. CDR3 DNA: TGTGCCAGGGCCCGGGGGGCGGACTACGAGCAGTACTTC. As protein: CARARGADYEQYF.

The rearrangement uses TRBV5-1 and TRBJ1-3; no clear D. This CDR3 is 12 amino acids long. The ends were cut back, 4 bases at V and 4 bases at J, with 6 bases in the middle. Germline CDR1 and CDR2: SGHRS and YFSETQ. In nucleotides, the CDR3 is TGCGCCAGCAGCATACAGGGAAACACCATATATTTT. Amino acid sequence: CASSIQGNTIYF.

This clone was seen more than once but under ten times. The chain uses TRBV27 and TRBJ2-7, with TRBD2 identical over 8 bases. CDR1 is MNHEY and CDR2 is SMNVEV in the germline V gene (reference sequence). The CDR3 is 15 amino acids. The V segment lost 5 bases and the J segment 4 bases; nucleotides outside the gene matches: 10. CDR3 DNA: TGTGCCAGCAGTCCCCAGAGCGGGAGAGCGTACGAGCAGTACTTC. It translates to CASSPQSGRAYEQYF.

This chain joins TRBV9 and TRBJ2-2; TRBD2 matches at 8 bases. J lost 1 base, V lost 7 bases, and 12 bases had no gene match. Germline CDR1 reads SGDLS; CDR2 reads YYNGEE. The CDR3 has 17 amino acids. The CDR3 loop is CASGYPFSGVNTGELFF. CDR3 sequence (DNA): TGTGCCAGCGGCTACCCTTTTAGCGGGGTGAACACCGGGGAGCTGTTTTTT.

The rearrangement uses TRBV15 and TRBJ2-1; the match to TRBD1 covers 9 bases. Trimming removed 3 bases from V and 8 bases from J; junction bases left unmatched: 8. This CDR3 spans 15 amino acids. CDR1 is LNHNV and CDR2 is YYDKDF in the germline V gene (reference sequence). The chain's CDR3 is CATSRDRGVSDEQFF. The CDR3 DNA reads as TGTGCCACCAGCAGGGACAGGGGAGTGAGTGATGAGCAGTTCTTC. Drawing the rest from reference TRBV15 and TRBJ2-1, the complete variable domain is DAMVIQNPRYQVTQFGKPVTLSCSQTLNHNVMYWYQQKSSQAPKLLFHYYDKDFNNEADTPDNFQSRRPNTSFCFLDIRSPGLGDTAMYLCATSRDRGVSDEQFFGPGTRLTVL.

This chain connects TRBV30 to TRBJ1-4; maybe TRBD1 (6 bases). The CDR3 loop spans 13 amino acids. The V end lost 3 bases, the J end lost 8 bases, and 13 bases lay between the germline ends. CDR1 GTSNPN and CDR2 SVGIG come from the germline V gene (reference sequence). CDR3 residues: CAWRLQGWEKLFF. DNA of the CDR3: TGTGCCTGGAGGCTACAGGGATGGGAAAAACTGTTTTTT.

The chain uses TRBV4-1 and TRBJ2-7; 7 bases match TRBD2. Germline CDR1 MGHRA, CDR2 YSYEKL. This CDR3 spans 15 amino acids. V lost 1 base to trimming and J lost 4 bases; unmatched junction nucleotides: 7. The CDR3 reads CASSQVAGVRYEQYF. CDR3 sequence (DNA): TGCGCCAGCAGCCAAGTTGCGGGGGTAAGATACGAGCAGTACTTC.

The CDR3 here is CASKEDAKNIQYF. Here the CDR3 DNA reads TGTGCCAGCAAAGAGGACGCCAAAAACATTCAGTACTTC. This rearrangement joins TRBV28 to TRBJ2-4, with D unclear. Per germline, CDR1 MDHEN and CDR2 SYDVKM. This CDR3 has 13 amino acids. Deletions cut 7 bases from V and 1 base from J, with 8 bases between. Full variable domain (missing parts from reference TRBV28 and TRBJ2-4): DVKVTQSSRYLVKRTGEKVFLECVQDMDHENMFWYRQDPGLGLRLIYFSYDVKMKEKGDIPEGYSVSREKKERFSLILESASTNQTSMYLCASKEDAKNIQYFGAGTRLSVL.

By proportion, this clone is medium-sized. In the same sample, other DNA sequences code for this CDR3. The chain recombines TRBV4-3 with TRBJ2-5; D not certain. The germline CDR1 and CDR2 sequences are LGHNA and YSLEER. The length of the CDR3 is 14 residues. The ends were cut back, 0 bases at V and 5 bases at J, with 10 bases in the middle. CDR3: CASSQDTGKETQYF. In nucleotides, the CDR3 is TGCGCCAGCAGCCAAGATACTGGGAAGGAGACCCAGTACTTC.

V gene TRBV5-6 combines with J gene TRBJ2-1; 7 positions match TRBD2. This CDR3 is 16 amino acids long. V lost 6 bases, J lost 7 bases, and 16 bases stayed unmatched. CDR1 and CDR2 from the germline V gene are SGHDT and YYEEEE. The CDR3 bases are TGTGCCAGCATCCGCGGGAGCGGATACGCCAGGAATGAGCAGTTCTTC. Its protein product is CASIRGSGYARNEQFF.

This clone was counted a single time. The V gene is TRBV10-2, the J gene TRBJ1-5; no definite D call. The CDR3 is made up of 12 amino acids. Trimming removed 2 bases at V and 4 bases at J, with 3 bases between. Germline CDR1 reads WSHSY; CDR2 reads SAAADI. This CDR3 reads CASSEHNQPQHF. The CDR3 DNA is TGCGCCAGCAGTGAGCATAATCAGCCCCAGCATTTT.

This sequence joins TRBV7-2 and TRBJ2-5, with 7 positions matching TRBD2. The CDR3 has 14 residues. Germline loops: CDR1 SGHTA, CDR2 FQGNSA. J gave up 11 bases and V 5 bases, and 14 bases lay outside the gene matches. CDR3 region: CASSHGLGTGEQYF. The DNA of the CDR3 is TGTGCCAGCAGCCATGGACTAGGTACGGGGGAGCAGTACTTC.

J is TRBJ2-2 and V is TRBV5-5; D possibly corresponds to TRBD1 (5 bases). There are 14 residues in the CDR3. Trimming pared 7 bases from V and 2 bases from J, leaving 12 bases between. The germline gives CDR1 SGHKS, CDR2 YYEKEE (reference sequence). The DNA of the CDR3 is TGTGCCAGCTGCAGACAGCCTAACACCGGGGAGCTGTTTTTT. It codes for CASCRQPNTGELFF.

The chain has TRBV5-1 and TRBJ1-2; 8 nucleotides line up with TRBD1. CDR1 and CDR2 from the germline V gene are SGHRS and YFSETQ. CDR3 length equals 13 residues. The V and J ends lost 3 bases and 8 bases, in that order; junction bases with no gene match: 6. The CDR3 coding sequence is TGCGCCAGCAGCTCCGGGACAGGTCTCGGCTACACCTTC. It is translated as CASSSGTGLGYTF.

This chain links TRBV18 with TRBJ2-5, with TRBD1 matching over 8 bases. Germline loops: CDR1 KGHSH, CDR2 LQKENI. V dropped 5 bases and J dropped 5; count of bases not matched to a gene: 13. The CDR3 sequence is 16 residues long. The CDR3 DNA is TGTGCCAGCTCATCCTCTACGACAGGGGCTAGCGAGACCCAGTACTTC. This encodes CASSSSTTGASETQYF. The variable domain in full, with the rest retrieved from reference TRBV18 and TRBJ2-5, is NAGVMQNPRHLVRRRGQEARLRCSPMKGHSHVYWYRQLPEEGLKFMVYLQKENIIDESGMPKERFSAEFPKEGPSILRIQQVVRGDSAAYFCASSSSTTGASETQYFGPGTRLLVL.

The CDR3: CASSVEPSITGELFF. CDR3 nucleotide sequence: TGTGCCAGCAGCGTAGAGCCTAGCATCACCGGGGAGCTGTTTTTT. The chain links TRBV9 to TRBJ2-2; weak D call: TRBD2 (5 bases). Looked up from germline, CDR1 is SGDLS and CDR2 is YYNGEE. The CDR3 consists of 15 residues. Trimming took 0 bases from V and 4 from J, leaving 10 bases between them.

The genes are TRBV10-3 and TRBJ1-3; D might be TRBD1 (5 bases). Germline V gene data show CDR1 as ENHRY and CDR2 as SYGVKD. The CDR3 consists of 12 residues. V was clipped by 4 bases and J by 9 bases, with 10 bases between them. The chain's CDR3 is CAISGGIGTIYF. The CDR3 region has the DNA TGTGCCATCAGTGGGGGGATCGGCACCATATATTTT.

The chain employs TRBV18 and TRBJ1-1, with D tentatively TRBD1 (5 bases). This CDR3 region has 13 residues. Looked up from germline, CDR1 is KGHSH and CDR2 is LQKENI. Between the trimmed V and J ends, which lost 1 base and 5 bases, there was a span of 8 bases. The CDR3 DNA is TGTGCCAGCTCACCACGGGGGGAAACTGAAGCTTTCTTT. Protein product: CASSPRGETEAFF.

This chain connects TRBV2 to TRBJ1-3; weak D call: TRBD1 (6 bases). The V gene's germline CDR1 is SNHLY and CDR2 FYNNEI. Between the trimmed V and J ends, which lost 8 bases and 1 base, there was a span of 18 bases. CDR3 length equals 16 residues. The CDR3 loop reads CASQSIYQGSGNTIYF. CDR3 sequence (DNA): TGTGCCAGCCAGAGTATTTATCAGGGGTCTGGAAACACCATATATTTT.

This chain uses TRBV7-9 with TRBJ1-1, with D possibly matching TRBD1 (5 bases). The CDR3 has 16 residues. Germline assignment: CDR1 SEHNR and CDR2 FQNEAQ (reference sequence). Trimming left V 7 bases short and J 3 bases short, with 21 bases between. DNA for the CDR3: TGTGCCAGCACTCCCGTCCGGGACTCCCCCCACACTGAAGCTTTCTTT. Translation gives CASTPVRDSPHTEAFF.

The J gene is TRBJ2-7, the V gene TRBV2; the D is unclear. The germline V gene has CDR1 SNHLY and CDR2 FYNNEI. The CDR3 is made up of 15 amino acids. V shed 3 bases and J shed 0 bases, with 12 bases lying between them. In nucleotides, the CDR3 is TGTGCCAGCAGTGACCGCAAGAGCGTCTCCTACGAGCAGTACTTC. Translation gives CASSDRKSVSYEQYF.

The V gene is TRBV30, the J gene TRBJ2-7; D is uncertain. Germline V lookup: CDR1 GTSNPN, CDR2 SVGIG (reference sequence). V lost 0 bases, J lost 3 bases, and 6 bases lay in between. The CDR3 has 12 amino acids. CDR3 region: CAWSVALYEQYF. CDR3 sequence (DNA): TGTGCCTGGAGTGTCGCCCTCTACGAGCAGTACTTC.

The genes are TRBV5-1 and TRBJ2-7; no clear D. In germline, CDR1 is SGHRS, CDR2 YFSETQ. CDR3 length: 15 amino acids. Trimming took 0 bases from V and 0 from J, leaving 10 bases between them. The CDR3 sequence is CASSLEPQDSYEQYF. The DNA for the CDR3 is TGCGCCAGCAGCTTGGAGCCCCAGGACTCCTACGAGCAGTACTTC.